This T cell receptor beta chain was found in a study of early T cells in non-severe SARS-CoV-2 infection (dated by TCRdb to the early 2020s). Background for the entire study: TCR sequencing used bulk RNA from unsorted whole blood, so alpha and beta chains could not be paired.

The paper as a whole reports these results and caveats: VDJdb matching was skewed toward anti-spike CD8 responses, so virus-specific expansions were likely underestimated and private and CD4 specificities were missed.

The protocol used for the library was 5' RACE. Sequencing took place on a NextSeq 500. The TCR library protocol attached unique molecular identifiers to individual cDNA molecules to correct for sequencing error and PCR bias. TCR alpha and beta chains were both sequenced, and the abundances of alpha and beta sequences in each sample were closely correlated with each other. The source study handled its data this way. Decombinator V4 was used to perform V gene, J gene and CDR3 annotation of TCR sequences. Expanded TCRs were defined as changing significantly between any two time points under a Poisson model with p below 0.0001. TCR abundances were normalised to the total number of TCRs sequenced per sample and were expressed as counts per million. TRAV1-2 paired with TRAJ12, TRAJ20 or TRAJ33 defined MAIT TCRs, while TRAV10 paired with TRAJ18 defined iNKT TCRs. VDJdb, accessed 1 November 2021, was searched for CMV, EBV and SARS-CoV-2 annotated TCRs, excluding TCRs annotated for multiple antigens. TCRdb reworked the public reads: Q25 trimming with fastp, MiXCR clone assembly, productive beta chains retained. Rows matching on CDR3 protein sequence are summarized as one entry with the most common DNA and genes. The V and J calls shown here were made by TCRdb, not taken from the authors' results. Counted in this sample were fewer than 60,000 distinct CDR3 sequences; 9.5% to 12% of them appeared once. The ten biggest clones cover around 13% of the sample.

V is clipped by 3 bases and J by 2 bases, and the sequence between their germline boundaries is 4 bases long. The germline V gene (reference sequence) sets CDR1 to SEHNR and CDR2 to FQNEAQ. Spanning cysteine to phenylalanine, the CDR3 consists of 13 amino acids. Only the CDR3 DNA is retained, 39 bases long and in frame from the first base. Set within a cohort of healthcare workers in London, UK, this nested case-control study involved weekly PCR testing of nasopharyngeal swabs along with blood sampling. Healthcare workers were recruited between 23 and 31 March 2020, during the week of the UK lockdown, and were followed weekly for up to about 16 weeks. This clonotype showed up many times. The antigen this receptor binds is unknown. No much larger clone is present one base from it, and per-base qualities are unavailable.

This TCR was sampled from an adult who was a healthcare worker with PCR-confirmed SARS-CoV-2 infection or an uninfected control (not recorded which). The chain uses TRBV7-9 and TRBJ2-2, with the D gene not confidently named. Sequencing input: whole blood. In nucleotide form, the sequence is TGTGCCAGCAGCTTTCTCAACACCGGGGAGCTGTTTTTT. Its protein is CASSFLNTGELFF.